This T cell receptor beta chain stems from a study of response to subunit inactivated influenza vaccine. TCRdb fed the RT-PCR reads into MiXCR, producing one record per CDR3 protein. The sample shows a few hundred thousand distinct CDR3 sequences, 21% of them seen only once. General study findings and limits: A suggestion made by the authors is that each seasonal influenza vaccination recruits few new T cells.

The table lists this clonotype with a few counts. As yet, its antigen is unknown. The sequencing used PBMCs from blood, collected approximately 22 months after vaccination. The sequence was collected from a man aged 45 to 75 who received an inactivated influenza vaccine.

The CDR3 spells CASSGRGPLAKNIQYF. In DNA, the CDR3 is TGTGCCAGCAGTGGCCGGGGGCCACTAGCCAAAAACATTCAGTACTTC. The V gene is TRBV28, the J gene TRBJ2-4; D may be TRBD1 or TRBD2 (6 bases each). CDR1 is MDHEN and CDR2 is SYDVKM in the germline V gene. V was shortened by 5 bases and J by 0 bases, with 14 bases between the two germline ends. This CDR3 has 16 amino acids.